This T cell receptor (beta chain) derives from a study of T cell responses to AZD1222 COVID-19 vaccine. Overall study findings and caveats: The donor group comprised mostly white British people and more females; the analysis possibly underestimated clonal diversity. At study baseline, merely several AZD1222 recipients were seropositive. With dominance at 160-218 and 743-854, vaccine-associated CD4 TCRs spanned spike.

The data were produced by immunoSEQ multiplex PCR, yet TCRdb's version contains in-frame clones alone and is incomplete. The sample consists of roughly 170,000 clones, 90% of them appearing once. This clone was observed a handful of times. Its matching antigen is unknown. Looked up from germline, CDR1 is SGDLS and CDR2 is YYNGEE. CDR3 length: 16 residues. V dropped 0 bases and J dropped 7 bases, with 19 bases sitting between them. This sample comprised peripheral blood, obtained on day 0 of AZD1222 vaccination. The sequence came from an adult in good health. V is TRBV9 and J is TRBJ1-1; no firm D call. CDR3 coding DNA: TGTGCCAGCAGCGTAGTGGTCGATGGGCCTAGCCTTGAAGCTTTCTTT. Translated, it gives CASSVVVDGPSLEAFF.